This is a list of T cell receptor beta chains from one sample in a study of T cell repertoires in cytomegalovirus infection. Their antigens remain unidentified. TCRdb reprocessed the reads via MiXCR and lists one record per CDR3 protein. The sample records about 330,000 distinct CDR3 sequences, approximately 30% being singletons. This sample comprised cultured PBMCs, obtained from culture after CMV antigen stimulation. The receptors come from a human donor in good health (CMV status not recorded). Some clones in this sample may be carry-over from other donors' samples. Both conserved end residues are part of each CDR3. Each record gives: CDR3 length, J gene, clone size, V gene, D gene, CDR3 protein, CDR3 DNA. D genes are given only for firm matches. Size is omitted from some rows. Given values are once, few, many or a class for expanded clones.

15 TRBJ2-4 NA TRBV6-6 NA CTSSYPRDGQNIQYF TGTACCAGCAGTTACCCCCGGGACGGACAAAACATTCAGTACTTC
16 TRBJ1-5 NA TRBV12-5 TRBD1 CASGPPGQGAGQPQHF TGTGCTAGTGGTCCCCCCGGACAGGGGGCCGGGCAGCCCCAGCATTTT
13 TRBJ2-1 many TRBV7-2 NA CASSLDRDNEQFF TGTGCCAGCAGCTTAGACAGGGACAATGAGCAGTTCTTC
12 TRBJ1-1 NA TRBV12-3/TRBV12-4 NA CATDRTGTEAFF TGTGCCACCGACAGAACGGGTACTGAAGCTTTCTTT
16 TRBJ1-5 NA TRBV6-5 TRBD1 CASSYSGRGPNQPQHF TGTGCCAGCAGTTACTCGGGCAGGGGGCCCAATCAGCCCCAGCATTTT
14 TRBJ1-5 few TRBV30 NA CAWTLQNSNQPQHF TGTGCCTGGACCCTACAGAATAGCAATCAGCCCCAGCATTTT
16 TRBJ2-5 NA TRBV7-9 NA CASSLAGRGYQETQYF TGTGCCAGCAGCTTAGCTGGACGGGGATACCAAGAGACCCAGTACTTC
13 TRBJ2-2 NA TRBV19 NA CASCPANTGELFF TGTGCCAGTTGCCCTGCGAACACCGGGGAGCTGTTTTTT
14 TRBJ1-2 NA TRBV7-9 TRBD1 CASRPGQGVYGYTF TGTGCCAGCAGGCCGGGACAGGGAGTCTATGGCTACACCTTC
17 TRBJ2-1 NA TRBV4-1 NA CASSQRAGAGSYNEQFF TGCGCCAGCAGCCAAAGGGCGGGGGCGGGCTCCTACAATGAGCAGTTCTTC
14 TRBJ1-6 NA TRBV27 NA CASNRMGPIHPLHF TGTGCCAGTAACAGGATGGGCCCGATTCACCCCCTCCACTTT
14 TRBJ2-5 few TRBV19 TRBD1 CASSRTGTGETQYF TGTGCCAGTAGTCGAACCGGGACAGGGGAGACCCAGTACTTC
16 TRBJ1-6 NA TRBV4-1 TRBD1 CASSQGPGTGLSPLHF TGCGCCAGCAGCCAAGGGCCCGGGACAGGGTTATCACCCCTCCACTTT
13 TRBJ2-2 NA TRBV12-3/TRBV12-4 NA CASTQGSPGELFF TGTGCCAGCACCCAGGGCTCCCCCGGGGAGCTGTTTTTT
17 TRBJ2-3 few TRBV6-5 NA CASSSLGSGLGPDTQYF TGTGCCAGCAGTTCCCTGGGGAGCGGGCTAGGTCCAGATACGCAGTATTTT
14 TRBJ1-1 many TRBV7-2 NA CASSLFRKANEAFF TGTGCCAGCAGCTTATTTCGCAAAGCTAATGAAGCTTTCTTT
14 TRBJ2-4 NA TRBV7-9 NA CASSTGLAKNIQYF TGTGCCAGCAGCACGGGACTAGCCAAAAACATTCAGTACTTC
15 TRBJ1-6 NA TRBV10-3 TRBD1 CAISDRGPVNSPLHF TGTGCCATCAGTGACAGGGGGCCTGTGAATTCACCCCTCCACTTT
17 TRBJ1-5 few TRBV7-2 NA CASSLEGTPLSNQPQHF TGTGCCAGCAGCTTAGAGGGGACACCCCTTAGCAATCAGCCCCAGCATTTT
13 TRBJ1-6 NA TRBV19 NA CASRGSYNSPLHF TGTGCCAGTAGGGGTTCCTATAATTCACCCCTCCACTTT
14 TRBJ2-7 NA TRBV6-6 NA CASSYSRKSYEQYF TGTGCCAGCAGTTACTCCCGGAAGTCCTACGAGCAGTACTTC
12 TRBJ2-7 NA TRBV12-3/TRBV12-4 NA CASSLETYEQYF TGTGCCAGCAGTTTAGAAACCTACGAGCAGTACTTC
14 TRBJ1-2 NA TRBV19 TRBD1 CASSTPGQYMGYTF TGTGCCAGTAGTACCCCGGGACAGTATATGGGCTACACCTTC
20 TRBJ2-2 once TRBV7-2 NA CASSLVQGWQGGRWTGELFF TGTGCCAGCAGCTTAGTTCAAGGGTGGCAGGGGGGTAGATGGACCGGGGAGCTGTTTTTT